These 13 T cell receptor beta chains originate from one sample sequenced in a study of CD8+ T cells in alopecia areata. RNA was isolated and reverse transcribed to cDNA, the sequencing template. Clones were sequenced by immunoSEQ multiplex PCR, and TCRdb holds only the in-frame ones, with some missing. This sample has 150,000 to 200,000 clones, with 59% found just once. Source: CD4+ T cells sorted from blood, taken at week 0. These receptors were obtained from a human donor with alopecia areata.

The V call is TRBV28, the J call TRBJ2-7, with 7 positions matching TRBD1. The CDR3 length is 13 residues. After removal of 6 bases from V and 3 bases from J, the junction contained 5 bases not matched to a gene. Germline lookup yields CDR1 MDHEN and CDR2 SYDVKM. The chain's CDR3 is CASRGYRGYEQYF. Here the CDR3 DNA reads TGTGCCAGCAGAGGCTACAGGGGCTACGAGCAGTACTTC.

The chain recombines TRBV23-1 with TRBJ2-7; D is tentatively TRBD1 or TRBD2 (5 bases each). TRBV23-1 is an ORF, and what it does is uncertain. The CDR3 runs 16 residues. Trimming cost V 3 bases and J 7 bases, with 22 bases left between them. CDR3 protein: CASSQFEGRPIREQYF. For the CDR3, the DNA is TGCGCCAGCAGTCAGTTTGAGGGGCGGCCCATACGTGAGCAGTACTTC.

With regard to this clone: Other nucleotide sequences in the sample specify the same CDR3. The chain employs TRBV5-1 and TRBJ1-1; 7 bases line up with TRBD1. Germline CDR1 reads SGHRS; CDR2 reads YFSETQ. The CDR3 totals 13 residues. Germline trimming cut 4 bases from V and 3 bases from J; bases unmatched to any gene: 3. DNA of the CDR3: TGCGCCAGCAGCCCTACAGGGGACACTGAAGCTTTCTTT. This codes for CASSPTGDTEAFF.

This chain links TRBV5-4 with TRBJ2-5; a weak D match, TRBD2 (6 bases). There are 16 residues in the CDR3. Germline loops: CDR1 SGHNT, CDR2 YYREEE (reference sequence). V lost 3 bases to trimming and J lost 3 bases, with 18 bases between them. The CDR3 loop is CASSSNAGLGKETQYF. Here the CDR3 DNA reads TGTGCCAGCAGCTCCAACGCGGGACTCGGAAAAGAGACCCAGTACTTC.

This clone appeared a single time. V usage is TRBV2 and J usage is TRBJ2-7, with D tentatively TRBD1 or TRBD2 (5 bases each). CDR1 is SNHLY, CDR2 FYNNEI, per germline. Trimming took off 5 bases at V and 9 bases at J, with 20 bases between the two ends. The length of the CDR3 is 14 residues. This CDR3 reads CASSPESGPTGQYF. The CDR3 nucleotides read TGTGCCAGCAGTCCAGAGTCGGGGCCCACGGGGCAGTACTTC.

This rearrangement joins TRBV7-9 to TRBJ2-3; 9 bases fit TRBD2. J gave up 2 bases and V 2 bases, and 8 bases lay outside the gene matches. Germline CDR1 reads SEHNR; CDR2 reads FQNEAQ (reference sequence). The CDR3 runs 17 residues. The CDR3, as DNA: TGTGCCAGCAGCTTAAAGTACCAGCGGGGGGTCACAGATACGCAGTATTTT. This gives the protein CASSLKYQRGVTDTQYF.

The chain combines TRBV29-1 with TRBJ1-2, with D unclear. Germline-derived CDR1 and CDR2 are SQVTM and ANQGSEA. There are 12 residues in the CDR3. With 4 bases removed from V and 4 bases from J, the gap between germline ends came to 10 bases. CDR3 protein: CSVGVETYGYTF. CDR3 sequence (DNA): TGCAGCGTTGGGGTAGAGACCTATGGCTACACCTTC.

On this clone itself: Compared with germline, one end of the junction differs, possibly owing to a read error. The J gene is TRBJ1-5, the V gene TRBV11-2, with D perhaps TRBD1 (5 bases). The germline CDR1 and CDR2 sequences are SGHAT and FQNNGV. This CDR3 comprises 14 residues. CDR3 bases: TGTGCCAGCAGCTCCGGGACGAGCACTCAGCCCCAGCATTTT. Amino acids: CASSSGTSTQPQHF.

CDR3 bases: TGTGCCAGCAGCATCCGGGACAGATCCTCCTATAATTCACCCCTCCACTTT. This codes for CASSIRDRSSYNSPLHF. This chain connects TRBV9 to TRBJ1-6; TRBD1 agrees at 7 bases. The V and J ends lost 4 bases and 0 bases, in that order; junction bases with no gene match: 7. The CDR3 totals 17 residues. Germline CDR1 and CDR2: SGDLS and YYNGEE.

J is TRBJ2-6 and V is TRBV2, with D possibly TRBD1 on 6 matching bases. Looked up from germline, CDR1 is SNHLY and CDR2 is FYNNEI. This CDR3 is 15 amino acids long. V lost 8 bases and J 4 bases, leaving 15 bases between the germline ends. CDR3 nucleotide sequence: TGTGCCAGCCTCGCGGACAGCCACGGGGCCAACGTCCTGACTTTC. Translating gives CASLADSHGANVLTF.

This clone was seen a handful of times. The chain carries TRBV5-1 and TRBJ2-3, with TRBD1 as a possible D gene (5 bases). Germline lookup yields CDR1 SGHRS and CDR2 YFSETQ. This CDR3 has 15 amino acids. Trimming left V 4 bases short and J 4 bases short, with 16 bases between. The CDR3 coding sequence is TGCGCCAGCAGCCCGGGTATGGGGCGCGCAGATACGCAGTATTTT. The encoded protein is CASSPGMGRADTQYF.

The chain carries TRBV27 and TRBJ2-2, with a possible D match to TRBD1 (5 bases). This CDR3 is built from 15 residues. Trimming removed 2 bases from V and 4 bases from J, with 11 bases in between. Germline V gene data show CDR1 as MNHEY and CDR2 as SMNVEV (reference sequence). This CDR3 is CASSLQGFVTGELFF. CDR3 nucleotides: TGTGCCAGCAGTTTACAGGGTTTTGTCACCGGGGAGCTGTTTTTT.

The CDR3 protein is CASSLGPANTEAFF. CDR3 in DNA: TGTGCCAGCAGCTTAGGTCCGGCGAACACTGAAGCTTTCTTT. The V gene is TRBV7-8, the J gene TRBJ1-1; D remains ambiguous. CDR1 is SGHVS and CDR2 is FQNEAQ in the germline V gene. V was clipped by 1 base and J by 1 base, with 7 bases between them. The CDR3 is 14 amino acids.